This TCR beta chain was documented in a study of T cells in Graves' hyperthyroidism and ophthalmopathy (dated by TCRdb to 2018 to 2020). Notes on the research overall: Peripheral blood was collected at initial diagnosis, before any treatment. A discovery cohort of about a hundred patients, about 43 with Graves' ophthalmopathy and about 58 with stable Graves' hyperthyroidism, was used to find distinguishing TCR V-J signatures. Prospective prediction of ophthalmopathy was tested in an independent validation cohort of approximately 19 hyperthyroidism patients and 17 patients who later progressed to ophthalmopathy. For training and testing, the 100 or so patients in the discovery cohort were randomly divided in a 7:3 ratio. Thyroid tissue and blood T-cell repertoires from six Graves' hyperthyroidism patients were also compared in the study. After sampling, hyperthyroidism patients received methimazole starting at 30 mg daily, and ophthalmopathy patients received high-dose intravenous methylprednisolone. The paper describes TCR Vbeta CDR3 sequencing of more than 120 peripheral blood samples, made up of about 40 ophthalmopathy patients, approximately 73 hyperthyroidism patients and 17 progressor patients. Overall study outcomes, separate from this receptor: In cross-validation, a model built on a 13 V-J signature told ophthalmopathy apart from stable hyperthyroidism with over 85% sensitivity and about 81% specificity, and in testing the same model reached 80%/75%. Most expanded thyroid clonotypes (frequency above 0.001) were also detected in blood, suggesting blood repertoires may reflect thyroid immune responses. Sample size was not statistically predetermined, and investigators were not blinded to group allocation. In validation, the model predicted progression to ophthalmopathy with 65% to 71% sensitivity and less than 80% specificity, a median of about 6.7 months before onset.

Details on this clonotype: Its antigen specificity is not known. No base quality values were provided; no much bigger clone lies one nucleotide off.

Ophthalmopathy patients had moderately to severely active disease, with a Clinical Activity Score of 3 or more, a NOSPECS grade of 4 or more, and a disease duration of less than 3 months. Any patient with an uncontrolled infection, another autoimmune disease, pregnancy or lactation was excluded. Diagnoses relied on clinical symptoms, serum thyroxine and TRAb, thyroid ultrasound and orbital computed tomography. PBMCs were isolated from approximately 10 ml of fresh peripheral blood by Ficoll-Paque density gradient centrifugation. Trizol reagent was used to extract total RNA, and RNA quality was then checked on an Agilent 2100 Bioanalyzer. V and J are truncated by 2 bases and 9 bases respectively, leaving an intervening sequence of 26 bases. The CDR3 contains 17 residues, cysteine and phenylalanine counted. Kept here is only the CDR3 DNA, which spans 51 bases and is read in frame from base 1. Based on the germline V gene, the CDR1 and CDR2 sequences are SGDLS and YYNGEE.

The TCR beta CDR3 regions were amplified from the RNA transcripts. For the first round of RT-PCR on the TCR CDR3, the HTBI primer set was used together with the Qiagen OneStep RT-PCR kit. Libraries were constructed in a second round of multiplex PCR, after which size selection and purification were performed. Sequencing of the libraries was done on an Illumina HiSeq2000 using paired-end 100 bp reads. As for the authors' bioinformatics: Raw data were processed with SOAPnuke, discarding reads with adapters, uncalled bases, mean Phred below 15, or no exact constant-primer or identifier match. COPE v1.2.5 was used to merge the high-quality paired reads, and each unique nucleotide sequence was defined as a clonotype. Clonotypes were aligned to IMGT TRBV, TRBD and TRBJ reference segments using MiTCR v1.1. Analysis was restricted to V-J combinations with a frequency above 0.0001, which covered over 98% of repertoires. The TCS score was defined as the ratio of F50 (clonal expansion) to E x V (chaos), calculated using BLOSUM62-based TCRdist between CDR3 peptides within each V-J. Welch's t-statistics and random forest reduced approximately 520 V-J features to 10 to 15, which were used in a naive Bayes classifier (R e1071). TCRdb reprocessing: public reads trimmed at Q25 with fastp, clones called with MiXCR, in-frame beta chains kept. CDR3 protein duplicates are merged, each entry listing the most common genes and DNA. The V and J calls reflect TCRdb's pipeline rather than the authors' work. The sample contains some 580,000 distinct CDR3 sequences, approximately 15% of them found a single time. The top ten clonotypes cover roughly 3.4% of the sample.

Sequenced sample: blood. The source is a woman in her 40s with Graves' ophthalmopathy. The sequence links TRBV9 to TRBJ2-5; the D gene assignment is ambiguous. This receptor has the CDR3 CASSVKSSPSGWWPQYF. The sequence in DNA is TGTGCCAGCAGCGTCAAATCAAGCCCTTCGGGTTGGTGGCCCCAGTACTTC.